The 4 T cell receptor beta chains listed next were all sequenced from one sample in a study of post-analysis software for immune sequencing data. Study conclusions and caveats: Patients had higher frequencies than controls of about 5 TRBV segments, including TRBV5-6, TRBV5-1 and TRBV20-1.

Unique molecular identifiers were carried by the TCR beta cDNA libraries. MiXCR, applied by TCRdb to the PCR reads, yields one record per CDR3 protein. This table holds fewer than 700,000 distinct CDR3 sequences, 44% found once. These TCRs' antigens remain unknown. Sequencing was done on a sample of blood. These receptors originate from a girl aged 5-17 years with multiple sclerosis.

The chain carries TRBV29-1 and TRBJ2-1; D is undetermined. Between the trimmed V and J ends, which lost 3 bases and 3 bases, there was a span of 12 bases. From germline, CDR1 is SQVTM and CDR2 ANQGSEA. The CDR3 is 14 residues long. The CDR3 sequence is CSVDNLERYNEQFF. The CDR3 region has the DNA TGCAGCGTTGACAACCTAGAGCGCTACAATGAGCAGTTCTTC.

This clonotype was observed a few times. The chain combines TRBV12-3 or TRBV12-4 with TRBJ2-7, with D tentatively TRBD1 or TRBD2 (6 bases each). The CDR3 extends over 15 amino acids. V lost 5 bases, J lost 3 bases, and 17 bases lay in between. In nucleotides, the CDR3 is TGTGCCAGCAGTGGGGGGCGAGGCACCCACTACGAGCAGTACTTC. Translation gives CASSGGRGTHYEQYF.

This clonotype was counted only a few times. CDR3 sequence reads: CASSLRGGRETQYF. The CDR3 bases are TGTGCCAGCAGTTTGCGGGGGGGCCGAGAGACCCAGTACTTC. The chain couples TRBV12-3 or TRBV12-4 to TRBJ2-5; 9 nucleotides align to TRBD2. The ends lost 3 bases at V and 4 bases at J; junction bases unmatched: 3. The CDR3 has 14 residues.

This chain connects TRBV11-2 to TRBJ2-7; 10 nucleotides match TRBD2. This CDR3 comprises 16 residues. The ends lost 5 bases at V and 7 bases at J; junction bases unmatched: 14. Germline V gene data show CDR1 as SGHAT and CDR2 as FQNNGV. CDR3 nucleotide sequence: TGTGCCAGCAGCGTCCTTCTAGCGGGAGTGTATAATGAGCAGTACTTC. Amino acid sequence: CASSVLLAGVYNEQYF.